This T cell receptor (beta chain) was sequenced in a study of T cells in Graves' hyperthyroidism and ophthalmopathy. Amplified regions were TCR beta CDR3 sequences from RNA transcripts. The HTBI primer set was used in a first-round RT-PCR of the TCR CDR3. TCRdb re-derived calls from the multiplex PCR reads in MiXCR, one entry per CDR3 protein. Altogether hundreds of thousands of distinct CDR3 sequences are present, around a third being singletons, with the ten largest covering more than 25%. When ophthalmopathy did not progress within 18 months, Graves' hyperthyroidism was considered stable. Germline CDR1 is DFQATT and CDR2 is SNEGSKA (reference sequence). The ends were cut back, 5 bases at V and 4 bases at J, with 18 bases in the middle. This CDR3 has 14 residues.

This clonotype was obtained from a woman aged 40 to 49 with Graves' hyperthyroidism. The sequenced sample consisted of blood. The V and J genes are TRBV20-1 and TRBJ2-7; D tentatively fits TRBD1 or TRBD2 (6 bases each). This CDR3 is CSARLQGGLYEQYF. The CDR3 DNA sequence: TGCAGTGCTCGGCTACAGGGAGGCCTTTACGAGCAGTACTTC.